Listed below are T cell receptor beta chains from one sample, sequenced in a study of blood T cell repertoires in COVID-19. Profiled with immunoSEQ multiplex PCR; TCRdb holds only in-frame clones, not every one. The repertoire holds roughly 300,000 clones, with approximately 86% as singletons. The sequenced sample consisted of PBMCs or T cells enriched from blood (not recorded which). The receptors stem from a woman aged 40 to 55 with acute COVID-19. Each CDR3 is given with its conserved first and last residue. The order of the fields is clone size, V gene, J gene, D gene, CDR3 DNA, CDR3 protein. The D gene is left open where the match is weak. Only part of the rows carry a size: once, few, many, or a class if the clone is expanded.

few	TRBV14	TRBJ1-6	.	TGTGCCAGCAGCCAGATCGATCCGGATTCACCCCTCCACTTT	CASSQIDPDSPLHF
.	TRBV10-3	TRBJ2-7	TRBD1	TGTGCCATCAGTGAAGGACAGGGGAAGTCCTACGAGCAGTACTTC	CAISEGQGKSYEQYF
.	TRBV29-1	TRBJ2-2	TRBD1	TGCAGCGTTGAAGCGGACAGGGGTGGAGGGGAGCTGTTTTTT	CSVEADRGGGELFF
.	TRBV19	TRBJ1-2	TRBD1	TGTGCCACGGGACAGGGTAACGGCTACACCTTC	CATGQGNGYTF
.	TRBV6-5	TRBJ1-5	TRBD1	TGTGCCAGCAGCCCGACAGGGAATCAGCCCCAGCATTTT	CASSPTGNQPQHF
.	TRBV5-6	TRBJ1-1	.	TGTGCCAGCAGCTTGACAGGGAGGGTGGGCACTGAAGCTTTCTTT	CASSLTGRVGTEAFF
once	TRBV6-5	TRBJ1-1	.	TGTGCCAGCAGAATACTGGGTGGTCGGAGGACTGAAGCTTTCTTT	CASRILGGRRTEAFF
.	TRBV7-2	TRBJ2-3	.	TGTGCCAGCACCCGGCGGTGGGGGGATAGCACAGATACGCAGTATTTT	CASTRRWGDSTDTQYF
.	TRBV10-3	TRBJ1-4	TRBD1	TGTGCCATCGGGCCCTATCAGGGGAACAGGGGCGATCAGGAAAAACTGTTTTTT	CAIGPYQGNRGDQEKLFF
.	TRBV5-4	TRBJ1-3	.	TGTGCCAGCAGCTTAGGGACACTGTCTGGAAACACCATATATTTT	CASSLGTLSGNTIYF
.	TRBV19	TRBJ2-5	TRBD1	TGTGCCAGTAGTTTCCCGGACAGGGGGAGACAAGAGACCCAGTACTTC	CASSFPDRGRQETQYF
.	TRBV6-2/TRBV6-3	TRBJ2-5	.	TGTGCCAGCAGTTACTCTCGGGGGACCCAAGAGACCCAGTACTTC	CASSYSRGTQETQYF
.	TRBV2	TRBJ2-1	TRBD2	TGTGCCAGCAGTCCGGGACTAGCGGGATTTAATGAGCAGTTCTTC	CASSPGLAGFNEQFF
once	TRBV2	TRBJ1-1	.	TGTGCCAGCAGTGATATGGCAGACACTGAAGCTTTCTTT	CASSDMADTEAFF
.	TRBV7-2	TRBJ1-1	.	TGTGCCAGCAGCTCCCCCACCACCACCGAAAACCGGGGCACTGAAGCTTTCTTT	CASSSPTTTENRGTEAFF
.	TRBV10-3	TRBJ2-3	TRBD1	TGTGCCATCAGTCCCCGGGGACAGGAATACACAGATACGCAGTATTTT	CAISPRGQEYTDTQYF
.	TRBV7-2	TRBJ2-2	.	TGTGCCAGCAGCTTATACGGGGTGGGCACCGGGGAGCTGTTTTTT	CASSLYGVGTGELFF
.	TRBV5-5	TRBJ2-7	TRBD1	TGTGCCAGCAGTTCTCCGGGACAGGGGTACGAGCAGTACTTC	CASSSPGQGYEQYF
.	TRBV5-1	TRBJ2-5	TRBD1	TGCGCCAGCAGCGGGGGACAGGGTATTGCCGTAGAGACCCAGTACTTC	CASSGGQGIAVETQYF
.	TRBV6-5	TRBJ1-6	TRBD1	TGTGCCAGCAGTTACTCGGAGGGACAGAGAAATTCACCCCTCCACTTT	CASSYSEGQRNSPLHF
.	TRBV6-5	TRBJ2-1	TRBD2	TGTGCCAGCAGTCTAGCGGGGGGGCCTTACAATGAGCAGTTCTTC	CASSLAGGPYNEQFF
.	TRBV18	TRBJ2-2	TRBD2	TGTGCCACCTCCGGGACTATCACCGGGGAGCTGTTTTTT	CATSGTITGELFF
many	TRBV6-2/TRBV6-3	TRBJ1-5	.	TGTGCCAGCAGCTCTCAGGGGTACTATCAGCCCCAGCATTTT	CASSSQGYYQPQHF
few	TRBV7-8	TRBJ2-2	.	TGTGCCAGCAGCTTAAACAGGGTTCGAGACACCGGGGAGCTGTTTTTT	CASSLNRVRDTGELFF
.	TRBV28	TRBJ2-7	.	TGTGCCAGCAGCCTCACAAGCCCTATTACAGGTGCCCTCGAGCAGTACTTC	CASSLTSPITGALEQYF
once	TRBV28	TRBJ1-1	.	TGTGCCAGCCGGACAAGCACTGAAGCTTTCTTT	CASRTSTEAFF
once	TRBV11-2	TRBJ1-3	.	TGTGCCAGCAGCTACCTAGACTCTGGAAACACCATATATTTT	CASSYLDSGNTIYF
.	TRBV18	TRBJ2-5	TRBD1	TGTGCCAGCTCCGGGACAGGGGGAGAGACCCAGTACTTC	CASSGTGGETQYF
.	TRBV5-1	TRBJ2-7	TRBD1	TGCGCCAGCAGCTTGGCCAGGACAGGGTTCGGGCAGTACTTC	CASSLARTGFGQYF
.	TRBV4-2	TRBJ2-3	.	TGTGCCAGCAGCCTCAGGGGTTGGGACACAGATACGCAGTATTTT	CASSLRGWDTDTQYF
.	TRBV5-1	TRBJ1-6	.	TGCGCCAGCAGCCAGGGAGGGACCTATAATTCACCCCTCCACTTT	CASSQGGTYNSPLHF
.	TRBV23-1	TRBJ1-4	.	TGCGCCAGCACTCTCGAGGCGGATTACTCTAATGAAAAACTGTTTTTT	CASTLEADYSNEKLFF
.	TRBV2	TRBJ2-1	TRBD2	TGTGCCAGCAGTTCTGGACTAGCGGGGGGGGACGATACGGGTGAGCAGTTCTTC	CASSSGLAGGDDTGEQFF
once	TRBV7-8	TRBJ2-7	.	TGTGCCAGCAGCTTCACAGCCTTGGGTGGCGGGACCCCCTACGAGCAGTACTTC	CASSFTALGGGTPYEQYF
few	TRBV12-5	TRBJ1-1	.	TGTGCTAGTGGGGGAGGCGGACGGTTGAGCACTGAAGCTTTCTTT	CASGGGGRLSTEAFF
.	TRBV19	TRBJ2-1	.	TGTGCCAGTAGTATAGCGAGGGACTCCTACAATGAGCAGTTCTTC	CASSIARDSYNEQFF